Detailed here is one T cell receptor (beta chain). As yet, its antigen is unknown. The record originates from a study of blood T cells in healthy people across ages. Study information: Template switching retrieved approximately one barcoded beta molecule for each two T cells. Study-wide points: Naive CD4+ cell counts and diversity both ran higher in long-lived than in aged donors.

Drawing of peripheral blood yielded ten milliliters from each donor. Sample-barcoded 5' priming and a J-beta primer mix drove a second PCR of roughly 7 to 11 cycles. Every cDNA was tagged by a template-switch adaptor with 12 random nucleotides. Via MiXCR, TCRdb re-called the 5' RACE reads, giving one row per CDR3 protein. The sample carries approximately 1.5 million distinct CDR3 sequences, approximately 39% recorded once. The ends lost 7 bases at V and 0 bases at J; junction bases unmatched: 6. Germline-derived CDR1 and CDR2 are SGHDT and YYEEEE. The CDR3 spans 14 residues. The source of this sequence is a woman younger than 35 in good health. The chain carries TRBV5-6 and TRBJ2-7; 8 nucleotides line up with TRBD1. Sequenced: blood. The CDR3 nucleotides are TGTGCCAGCCGCTGGACAGGGCGCTCCTACGAGCAGTACTTC. It translates to CASRWTGRSYEQYF.